The T cell receptor beta chain described here comes from a study of T-cell memory formation after mild COVID-19. One entry per CDR3 protein, called by TCRdb with MiXCR from the 5' RACE reads. This table has 410,000 or so distinct CDR3 sequences, less than 25% appearing once. CDR3 length equals 16 residues. The V end was cut by 6 bases, the J end by 7 bases, with 21 bases between. Germline V gene lookup returns CDR1 SNHLY and CDR2 FYNNEI. The receptor was derived from an adult woman who had mild COVID-19 (a few samples of this study predate the infection). Cell type and time point are not known. The specimen was PBMCs or a T cell subset sorted from them (not recorded which). The rearrangement uses TRBV2 and TRBJ1-4, with no clear D. Here the CDR3 reads CASSPGDVARSEKLFF. As DNA, the CDR3 is TGTGCCAGCAGCCCCGGGGATGTTGCTAGGAGTGAAAAACTGTTTTTT. The entire variable domain, with the rest obtained from reference TRBV2 and TRBJ1-4, is as follows: EPEVTQTPSHQVTQMGQEVILRCVPISNHLYFYWYRQILGQKVEFLVSFYNNEISEKSEIFDDQFSVERPDGSNFTLKIRSTKLEDSAMYFCASSPGDVARSEKLFFGSGTQLSVL.